Each of the 28 T cell receptor beta chains below was sequenced from the same sample in a study of OX40 agonist ivuxolimab in advanced cancers. Measured with immunoSEQ multiplex PCR; TCRdb has only the in-frame clones, and not every one. Here the sample spans 99,000 or so clones, approximately 84% being singletons. This sample comprised CD4+ or CD8+ T cells sorted from blood, obtained in a trial of the OX40 agonist ivuxolimab. These receptors were obtained from an adult with an advanced solid tumor such as melanoma, head and neck, liver or kidney cancer.

The chain's CDR3 is CASTQAGGDTEAFF. As DNA, the CDR3 is TGTGCCAGCACCCAAGCGGGAGGGGACACTGAAGCTTTCTTT. The chain employs TRBV6-1 and TRBJ1-1; tentatively, D is TRBD1 (5 bases). Trimming pared 7 bases from V and 3 bases from J, leaving 15 bases between. The CDR3 is 14 residues long. The germline V gene encodes CDR1 MNHNS and CDR2 SASEGT.

The chain recombines TRBV5-4 with TRBJ2-5; D unclear. Trimming cost V 6 bases and J 3 bases, with 15 bases left between them. Germline-derived CDR1 and CDR2 are SGHNT and YYREEE (reference sequence). The CDR3 is 14 amino acids. In DNA form, the CDR3 reads TGTGCCAGCACCCAGGCGACTCGCGAAGAGACCCAGTACTTC. It yields the protein CASTQATREETQYF.

The J gene is TRBJ1-3, the V gene TRBV18; D is uncertain. CDR3 size: 15 residues. V dropped 3 bases and J dropped 5 bases, with 14 bases sitting between them. CDR1 KGHSH and CDR2 LQKENI come from the germline V gene. CDR3 sequence reads: CASSPAVSGRNTIYF. In DNA form, the CDR3 reads TGTGCCAGCTCACCGGCCGTCAGCGGGAGAAACACCATATATTTT.

V and J are TRBV19 and TRBJ2-7; 8 nucleotides line up with TRBD1. Per germline, CDR1 LNHDA and CDR2 SQIVND (reference sequence). J gave up 5 bases and V 8 bases, and 11 bases lay outside the gene matches. The CDR3 runs 14 residues. The CDR3 region has the DNA TGTGCCAGTGGCGCCGGGACAGGCTATCACGAGCAGTACTTC. Translating it yields CASGAGTGYHEQYF.

The V and J genes are TRBV7-3 and TRBJ2-2; tentative D call: TRBD1 (6 bases). The V end was cut by 6 bases, the J end by 2 bases, with 13 bases between. CDR3 length: 15 residues. Germline V gives CDR1 SGHTA, CDR2 FQGTGA. In DNA, the CDR3 is TGTGCCAGCAGTCGATCGACAGGAAACACCGGGGAGCTGTTTTTT. Encoded protein: CASSRSTGNTGELFF.

The chain's CDR3 is CAISLTLVGDTIYF. The DNA of the CDR3 is TGTGCCATCAGTCTGACTCTCGTGGGGGACACCATATATTTT. The chain carries TRBV10-3 and TRBJ1-3, with D maybe TRBD1 (5 bases). Looked up from germline, CDR1 is ENHRY and CDR2 is SYGVKD. V lost 5 bases and J lost 8, with 16 bases in between. The CDR3 consists of 14 residues.

This chain links TRBV6-5 with TRBJ2-7; 7 bases are a match to TRBD1. The CDR3 length is 14 residues. Per the germline V gene, CDR1 is MNHEY and CDR2 is SVGAGI. Trimming took 6 bases from V and 4 from J; bases not matched to a gene: 9. CDR3 amino acids: CASSEQGKSYEQYF. The DNA for the CDR3 is TGTGCCAGCAGCGAACAGGGGAAGAGTTACGAGCAGTACTTC.

For the CDR3, the DNA is TGTGCCAGCAGCTTAGCGGGGGGGGCCGTTAACAATGAGCAGTTCTTC. This gives the protein CASSLAGGAVNNEQFF. The V gene is TRBV7-6, the J gene TRBJ2-1; perhaps TRBD2 as D (7 bases). The CDR3 contains 16 residues. Trimming cost V 0 bases and J 5 bases, with 14 bases left between them. The germline gives CDR1 SGHVS, CDR2 FNYEAQ.

This chain connects TRBV9 to TRBJ2-3; 10 bases fit TRBD2. Per the germline V gene, CDR1 is SGDLS and CDR2 is YYNGEE. The CDR3 has 14 residues. V was pared by 4 bases and J by 4 bases, with 3 bases of the junction left unmatched. The CDR3: CASSTGTSADTQYF. CDR3 nucleotides: TGTGCCAGCAGCACCGGGACTAGCGCAGATACGCAGTATTTT.

J is TRBJ2-1 and V is TRBV29-1; D not certain. Germline V CDR1 and CDR2: SQVTM, ANQGSEA. CDR3 size: 11 residues. The ends were cut back, 5 bases at V and 8 bases at J, with 10 bases in the middle. CDR3 coding DNA: TGCAGCGTTCGAGTAATCCATGAGCAGTTCTTC. Protein sequence: CSVRVIHEQFF.

This clone was detected once. The rearrangement links TRBV9 to TRBJ1-4, with 8 bases fitting TRBD1. Germline CDR1 is SGDLS and CDR2 is YYNGEE. Unmatched junction bases numbered 8, after V lost 2 bases and J lost 8 bases. The CDR3 has 15 residues. CDR3 DNA sequence: TGTGCCAGCAGCGTCGCGACAGGGGTGGGCGAAAAACTGTTTTTT. Translation: CASSVATGVGEKLFF. The full variable domain, with the rest looked up from reference TRBV9 and TRBJ1-4, is DSGVTQTPKHLITATGQRVTLRCSPRSGDLSVYWYQQSLDQGLQFLIQYYNGEERAKGNILERFSAQQFPDLHSELNLSSLELGDSALYFCASSVATGVGEKLFFGSGTQLSVL.

The chain recombines TRBV6-5 with TRBJ2-7, with D tentatively TRBD2 (6 bases). The CDR3 has 15 amino acids. The V gene's germline CDR1 is MNHEY and CDR2 SVGAGI. V was trimmed by 9 bases and J by 2 bases, leaving 20 bases between them. The CDR3 nucleotides read TGTGCCAGGCGGGACGCAGGGCGAGGTCCCTACGAGCAGTACTTC. Protein product: CARRDAGRGPYEQYF.

The chain uses TRBV19 and TRBJ2-1; maybe TRBD2 (6 bases). Deletions cut 5 bases from V and 3 bases from J, with 14 bases between. Germline values: CDR1 LNHDA, CDR2 SQIVND (reference sequence). The CDR3 loop spans 15 amino acids. The CDR3 DNA reads TGTGCCAGTAGTGCCGGGACTGCCGGCTACAATGAGCAGTTCTTC. Its translation: CASSAGTAGYNEQFF.

The CDR3 sequence is CASSAFRGPAGELFF. For the CDR3, the DNA is TGTGCCAGTAGCGCATTCAGGGGGCCTGCCGGGGAGCTGTTTTTT. V is TRBV19 and J is TRBJ2-2, with 8 bases matching TRBD1. The CDR3 length is 15 residues. Germline CDR1 LNHDA, CDR2 SQIVND (reference sequence). V shed 6 bases and J 6 bases; nucleotides not matched to a gene: 9.

This clone has just one count. The chain joins TRBV9 to TRBJ2-7; weak D call: TRBD2 (5 bases). The germline gives CDR1 SGDLS, CDR2 YYNGEE. This CDR3 contains 14 residues. Deletions cut 4 bases from V and 0 bases from J, with 11 bases between. CDR3 residues: CASSPPGISYEQYF. The CDR3 bases are TGTGCCAGCAGCCCGCCCGGGATCTCCTACGAGCAGTACTTC.

This clone was recorded only once. CDR3 amino acids: CASSLDAGSTDTQYF. DNA of the CDR3: TGTGCCAGCAGCTTGGACGCAGGTAGCACAGATACGCAGTATTTT. The rearrangement links TRBV5-4 to TRBJ2-3; unclear D gene. Germline CDR1 is SGHNT and CDR2 is YYREEE (reference sequence). The CDR3 spans 15 residues. V lost 0 bases and J 0 bases, leaving 8 bases between the germline ends.

The chain is built from TRBV11-2 and TRBJ2-2, with D possibly being TRBD1 (7 bases). The V gene lost 5 bases and the J gene lost 6 bases, with 19 bases spanning the gap. Germline V gene lookup returns CDR1 SGHAT and CDR2 FQNNGV. This CDR3 comprises 16 residues. CDR3 in amino acids: CASSARRQGGAGELFF. CDR3 bases: TGTGCCAGCAGCGCGCGTCGACAGGGAGGAGCCGGGGAGCTGTTTTTT. Full variable domain (rest looked up from reference TRBV11-2 and TRBJ2-2): EAGVAQSPRYKIIEKRQSVAFWCNPISGHATLYWYQQILGQGPKLLIQFQNNGVVDDSQLPKDRFSAERLKGVDSTLKIQPAKLEDSAVYLCASSARRQGGAGELFFGEGSRLTVL.

This clone was picked up a small number of times. The gene calls are TRBV2 and TRBJ2-3; D is possibly TRBD2 (6 bases). The CDR3 is 15 amino acids. The V end was cut by 2 bases, the J end by 9 bases, with 18 bases between. Per germline, CDR1 SNHLY and CDR2 FYNNEI. CDR3 sequence (DNA): TGTGCCAGCAGTGAAAGGGAGGCCTGGCCGGAAACGCAGTATTTT. Translation gives CASSEREAWPETQYF.

The rearrangement links TRBV5-6 to TRBJ2-7; no clear D gene. V was pared by 0 bases and J by 2 bases, with 6 bases between. This CDR3 has 13 amino acids. CDR1 and CDR2 (germline): SGHDT, YYEEEE. The CDR3 is CASSLGRTYEQYF. The CDR3 nucleotides are TGTGCCAGCAGCTTGGGTCGGACCTACGAGCAGTACTTC.

The chain is built from TRBV2 and TRBJ1-1, with D perhaps matching TRBD1 (6 bases). Trimming took 11 bases from V and 2 from J, leaving 12 bases between them. The germline gives CDR1 SNHLY, CDR2 FYNNEI. The CDR3 is 12 amino acids. CDR3 residues: CAGRTANTEAFF. CDR3 nucleotide sequence: TGTGCCGGAAGGACAGCAAACACTGAAGCTTTCTTT.

The gene calls are TRBV5-1 and TRBJ2-5, with 9 nucleotides matching TRBD1. This CDR3 is 14 amino acids long. Germline V gives CDR1 SGHRS, CDR2 YFSETQ. V shed 5 bases and J 5 bases; nucleotides not matched to a gene: 7. CDR3 bases: TGCGCCAGCAGGCAACAGGGGGCCGGGGAGACCCAGTACTTC. Encoded protein: CASRQQGAGETQYF.

CDR3 bases: TGTGCCAGCAGCCTTCGACTCGGGAATCAGCCCCAGCATTTT. Translation gives CASSLRLGNQPQHF. The rearrangement uses TRBV5-6 and TRBJ1-5; D not resolved. The V gene lost 4 bases and the J gene lost 4 bases, with 12 bases spanning the gap. The CDR3 runs 14 residues. Germline V CDR1 and CDR2: SGHDT, YYEEEE.

The chain uses TRBV6-6 and TRBJ2-4; D is undetermined. Trimming took 2 bases from V and 3 from J, leaving 2 bases between them. Germline loops: CDR1 MNHNY, CDR2 SVGAGI (reference sequence). CDR3 length: 12 amino acids. The CDR3 protein is CASSYVKNIQYF. DNA of the CDR3: TGTGCCAGCAGTTACGTCAAAAACATTCAGTACTTC.

This clone was observed once. The V gene is TRBV12-1, the J gene TRBJ2-4; the DNA was not compared with TRBD1, the D call given in the table. TRBV12-1 counts as a pseudogene. The CDR3 extends over 16 amino acids. The DNA of the CDR3 is TGTGCCAGCAGCCCTCGGGACAGGGACTTCTCAAACATTCAGTACTTC. This translates into CASSPRDRDFSNIQYF.

The rearrangement uses TRBV19 and TRBJ2-1; TRBD2 matches 11 bases. The junction had 4 bases not matched to a gene; V was cut back by 3 bases and J by 6 bases. Per the germline V gene, CDR1 is LNHDA and CDR2 is SQIVND (reference sequence). This CDR3 comprises 15 residues. Written as DNA, the CDR3 is TGTGCCAGTAGTATTTCTAGCGGGAGGTTCAATGAGCAGTTCTTC. As protein: CASSISSGRFNEQFF.

CDR3: CASSLGGRQETQYF. DNA for the CDR3: TGTGCCAGCAGCTTGGGGGGGCGACAAGAGACCCAGTACTTC. The rearrangement uses TRBV7-8 and TRBJ2-5; D is possibly TRBD2 (7 bases). CDR3 length: 14 residues. Germline CDR1 reads SGHVS; CDR2 reads FQNEAQ. Trimming shortened V by 3 bases and J by 2 bases, and 10 bases separated the two germline ends.

This clone was seen a handful of times. V is TRBV7-3 and J is TRBJ2-5, with D perhaps being TRBD1 or TRBD2 (6 bases each). The CDR3 runs 13 residues. V lost 1 base, J lost 5 bases, and 8 bases lay in between. CDR1 and CDR2 from the germline V gene are SGHTA and FQGTGA. CDR3 in amino acids: CASSLRGAETQYF. In DNA, the CDR3 is TGTGCCAGCAGCTTAAGGGGGGCGGAGACCCAGTACTTC.

This clone appeared once. The chain employs TRBV19 and TRBJ1-6; D may be TRBD1 (6 bases). The germline V gene has CDR1 LNHDA and CDR2 SQIVND (reference sequence). The V end lost 7 bases, the J end lost 8 bases, and 15 bases lay between the germline ends. The CDR3 contains 14 residues. CDR3 DNA sequence: TGTGCCAGTACCCAGGGCAGGGGAGATTCACCCCTCCACTTT. Encoded protein: CASTQGRGDSPLHF.